The clone carrying this T cell receptor (beta chain) has just a few counts. TCRdb reanalysed the RT-PCR reads using MiXCR and keeps one entry per CDR3 protein. The sample has hundreds of thousands of distinct CDR3 sequences, around 11% seen once; the top ten hold roughly 11%. Germline V lookup: CDR1 SGHAT, CDR2 FQNNGV. J was trimmed by 0 bases and V by 5 bases; bases with no gene match: 5. This CDR3 comprises 16 residues. This entry comes from a study of response to subunit inactivated influenza vaccine. The same sample was also used in a study of T cells expressing NK-cell markers. As that report states: 5'RACE template switching with UMIs generated TCR beta cDNA. Source material for TCR beta repertoires consisted of sorted CD3+CD56+NKG2C+, CD3+CD56+NKG2C- and CD3+CD56-NKG2C+ T cells. In the group of eight sequenced donors, seven were HCMV-seropositive and one was seronegative. It is unclear if expanded NKG2C-expressing clones target HCMV antigens.

The genes are TRBV11-2 and TRBJ2-3; 10 positions agree with TRBD1. The specimen comprised PBMCs from blood, sampled on the day of vaccination. This clonotype originated in a man aged 50 to 59 who received an inactivated influenza vaccine. DNA for the CDR3: TGTGCCAGCAGCGGGGGGACAGGGGCTAGCACAGATACGCAGTATTTT. Translation gives CASSGGTGASTDTQYF.